The T cell receptor beta chain under discussion was sequenced for a study of blood T cell repertoires in COVID-19. For the study at large: Samples representing acute and convalescent COVID-19 were sourced from the United States, Italy and Spain. T cells, B-cell-depleted T cells, or PBMCs provided the cDNA or gDNA that served as material.

From germline, CDR1 is SGHTA and CDR2 FQGTGA. J gave up 7 bases and V 3 bases, and 4 bases lay outside the gene matches. This CDR3 is 15 amino acids long. Study processing details: Cell counts per sample came from amplifying reference gene primers. Sequencing was performed with immunoSEQ multiplex PCR; in TCRdb, only in-frame clones are kept and a portion is missing. That table supplies the V and J calls and clone size; D and trimming were determined from the DNA. The sample contains around 150,000 clones, 60% to 85% of which appear only once. J is TRBJ2-1 and V is TRBV7-3, with 12 bases matching TRBD1. This TCR was sampled from a man between 60 and 75 years old with acute or convalescent COVID-19. Sequencing was performed on peripheral blood. CDR3: CASSFGTGGTNEQFF. The DNA of the CDR3 is TGTGCCAGCAGCTTCGGGACAGGGGGCACAAATGAGCAGTTCTTC.